The T cell receptor beta chain described here comes from a study of T cell repertoires in cytomegalovirus infection (dated by TCRdb to the late 2010s). Turning to the overall study: Because public TCR beta signatures pointed to carriage of CMV infection together with the matching HLA type, the HLA type of each donor mattered for the analysis.

The investigation overall reported the following: The ex vivo response was dominated by HLA-C-restricted CMV-specific TCR beta clonotypes, and the single most frequent clonotype in two of eight donors was supplied by these HLA-C-restricted clonotypes. In both this cohort and an independent approximately 350-donor cohort, the cumulative frequency of public TCR beta family members distinguished carriers of CMV infection plus the relevant HLA type.

The table lists this clonotype with many counts. This clone's antigen is unknown. Base quality data are lacking; no much larger clone is found one base away. TCRdb records Illumina HiSeq 1500 as the sequencer. The public reads were quality trimmed at Q25 with fastp and then assembled into clones with MiXCR by TCRdb, keeping productive beta chains. Each CDR3 protein appears once, grouped with its most common genes and DNA. The sample contains around 440,000 distinct CDR3 sequences, 11% of them found a single time. The ten largest clones take up around 9.6% of the sample. V drops 6 bases and J drops 5 bases, leaving 22 bases in between. Spanning cysteine to phenylalanine, the CDR3 consists of 15 amino acids. Of the read, only the CDR3 DNA is kept; its 45 bases are in frame from base 1. For CDR1 and CDR2, the germline V gene (reference sequence) lists DFQATT and SNEGSKA.

This receptor was identified in a human donor in good health (CMV status not recorded). Some clones in this sample may be carry-over from other donors' samples. Sequencing used PBMCs. Recombination linked TRBV20-1 to TRBJ1-1; a tentative D call is TRBD1 (6 bases match). CDR3 reads: CSAFRGGWEDTEAFF. In nucleotides, the sequence is TGCAGTGCCTTCCGAGGGGGGTGGGAGGATACTGAAGCTTTCTTT.